Shown below are 10 T cell receptor beta chains from a single sample sequenced in a study of TIL therapy for anti-PD-1-resistant metastatic lung cancer. This was the immunoSEQ v3 assay. The protocol was immunoSEQ multiplex PCR, while the TCRdb copy is restricted to in-frame clones and leaves out a portion. Here the sample spans about 8,000 clones, under 75% being singletons. Described time point: pre-treatment sample, taken before nivolumab and TIL therapy. The tumor samples were excised metastases, mostly pleural nodules or supraclavicular lymph nodes. Here the sequenced sample was tumor tissue, taken at baseline. These receptors all stem from a person aged 25-85 years with non-small cell lung cancer.

The V and J genes are TRBV7-6 and TRBJ2-2; unclear D gene. This CDR3 is 16 amino acids long. CDR1 is SGHVS, CDR2 FNYEAQ, per germline. V lost 4 bases, J lost 3 bases, and 15 bases lay in between. In DNA form, the CDR3 reads TGTGCCAGCAGCTCCGCGCCTCCATCCTACACCGGGGAGCTGTTTTTT. Its protein product is CASSSAPPSYTGELFF.

CDR3 nucleotide sequence: TGTGCCAGCAGCTACAGAAACTATGGCTACACCTTC. Protein sequence: CASSYRNYGYTF. V usage is TRBV5-8 and J usage is TRBJ1-2, with D unresolved. Germline CDR1 reads SGHTS; CDR2 reads YDEGEE. The CDR3 extends over 12 amino acids. Trimming pared 3 bases from V and 2 bases from J, leaving 5 bases between.

The V and J genes are TRBV7-2 and TRBJ2-3; TRBD1 aligns across 9 bases. CDR3 length equals 18 residues. Per the germline V gene, CDR1 is SGHTA and CDR2 is FQGNSA. With V trimmed by 3 bases and J by 4 bases, 14 bases remained unmatched. The CDR3 here is CASSFKPLTGGVADTQYF. The CDR3, as DNA: TGTGCCAGCAGCTTCAAACCATTAACAGGGGGCGTAGCAGATACGCAGTATTTT.

V usage is TRBV28 and J usage is TRBJ1-2, with 7 bases identical to TRBD1. The V segment lost 5 bases and the J segment 8 bases; nucleotides outside the gene matches: 14. CDR1 is MDHEN, CDR2 SYDVKM, per germline. This CDR3 has 15 amino acids. CDR3 coding DNA: TGTGCCAGCAGTCAGGGAGACAGGGATGTTCGCGGCTACACCTTC. Protein: CASSQGDRDVRGYTF.

The genes are TRBV13 and TRBJ2-1; D is uncertain. Germline loops: CDR1 PRHDT, CDR2 FYEKMQ (reference sequence). The CDR3 runs 13 residues. Trimming took 5 bases from V and 2 from J, leaving 7 bases between them. CDR3 in amino acids: CASSPDTYNEQFF. The CDR3 bases are TGTGCCAGCAGCCCGGATACCTACAATGAGCAGTTCTTC.

The chain employs TRBV5-1 and TRBJ1-2; D call uncertain. CDR3 length: 12 amino acids. CDR1 SGHRS and CDR2 YFSETQ come from the germline V gene. The V end lost 0 bases, the J end lost 8 bases, and 8 bases lay between the germline ends. As DNA, the CDR3 is TGCGCCAGCAGCTTGGATAGTCAGGGCTACACCTTC. It specifies CASSLDSQGYTF.

This clone was counted only a few times. The rearrangement uses TRBV2 and TRBJ1-5; TRBD1 might be the D (5 bases). The CDR3 loop spans 13 amino acids. V lost 7 bases and J 5 bases, leaving 12 bases between the germline ends. Germline V gives CDR1 SNHLY, CDR2 FYNNEI. In nucleotides, the CDR3 is TGTGCCAGCAACGGAATAGGGGATCAGCCCCAGCATTTT. This gives the protein CASNGIGDQPQHF.

This chain's CDR3 is CASSSVGAQGFGNTIYF. CDR3 DNA sequence: TGTGCCAGCAGTTCTGTTGGGGCCCAAGGTTTTGGAAACACCATATATTTT. The chain uses TRBV28 and TRBJ1-3; possibly TRBD1 for D (5 bases). There are 17 residues in the CDR3. Germline values: CDR1 MDHEN, CDR2 SYDVKM. Trimming stripped 4 bases from V and 3 bases from J, with 19 bases between.

This chain connects TRBV6-5 to TRBJ1-2, with D possibly matching TRBD1 (6 bases). Per the germline V gene, CDR1 is MNHEY and CDR2 is SVGAGI. The CDR3 loop spans 14 amino acids. V was pared by 2 bases and J by 3 bases, with 10 bases between. CDR3 in DNA: TGTGCCAGCAGTTACCTTCAGGGGTACTATGGCTACACCTTC. Translation: CASSYLQGYYGYTF.

The V and J genes are TRBV28 and TRBJ2-4; TRBD1 aligns across 12 bases. Germline CDR1 reads MDHEN; CDR2 reads SYDVKM. The junction had 6 bases not matched to a gene; V was cut back by 5 bases and J by 7 bases. The CDR3 totals 15 residues. The CDR3 reads CASSVPGTGGNIQYF. For the CDR3, the DNA is TGTGCCAGCAGTGTCCCCGGGACAGGGGGCAACATTCAGTACTTC.